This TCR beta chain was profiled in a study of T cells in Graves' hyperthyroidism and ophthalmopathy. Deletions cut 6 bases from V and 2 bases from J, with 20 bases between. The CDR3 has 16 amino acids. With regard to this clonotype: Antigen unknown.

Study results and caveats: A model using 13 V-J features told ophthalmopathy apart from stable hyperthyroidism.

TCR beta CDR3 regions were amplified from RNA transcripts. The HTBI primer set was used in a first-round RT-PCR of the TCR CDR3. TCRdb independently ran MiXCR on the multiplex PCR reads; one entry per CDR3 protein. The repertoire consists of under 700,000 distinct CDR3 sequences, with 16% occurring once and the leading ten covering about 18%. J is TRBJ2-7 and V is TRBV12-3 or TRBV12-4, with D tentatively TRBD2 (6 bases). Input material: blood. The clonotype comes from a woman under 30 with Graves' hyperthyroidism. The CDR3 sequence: CASRREEPTFAYEQYF. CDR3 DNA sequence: TGTGCCAGCAGGCGGGAAGAACCAACCTTCGCCTACGAGCAGTACTTC.